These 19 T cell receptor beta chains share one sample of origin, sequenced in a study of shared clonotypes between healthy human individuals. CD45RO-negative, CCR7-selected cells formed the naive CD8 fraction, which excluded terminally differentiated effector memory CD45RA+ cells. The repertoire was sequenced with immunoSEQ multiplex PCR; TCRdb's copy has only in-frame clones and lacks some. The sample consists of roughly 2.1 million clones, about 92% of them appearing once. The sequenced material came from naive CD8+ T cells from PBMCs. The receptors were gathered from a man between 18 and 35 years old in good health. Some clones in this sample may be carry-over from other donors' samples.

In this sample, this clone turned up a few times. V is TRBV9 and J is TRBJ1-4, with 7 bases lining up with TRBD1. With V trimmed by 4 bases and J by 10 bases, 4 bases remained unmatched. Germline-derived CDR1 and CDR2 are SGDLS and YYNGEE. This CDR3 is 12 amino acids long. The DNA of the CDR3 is TGTGCCAGCAGCCCAGGGGGGGGAAAACTGTTTTTT. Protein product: CASSPGGGKLFF.

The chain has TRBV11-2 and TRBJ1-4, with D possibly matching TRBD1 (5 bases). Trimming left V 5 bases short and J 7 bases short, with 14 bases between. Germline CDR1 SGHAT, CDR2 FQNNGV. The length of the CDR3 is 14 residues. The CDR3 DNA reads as TGTGCCAGCAGCCCCCCCCAAAGGGGTGAAAAACTGTTTTTT. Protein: CASSPPQRGEKLFF. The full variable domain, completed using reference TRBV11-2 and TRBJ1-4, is EAGVAQSPRYKIIEKRQSVAFWCNPISGHATLYWYQQILGQGPKLLIQFQNNGVVDDSQLPKDRFSAERLKGVDSTLKIQPAKLEDSAVYLCASSPPQRGEKLFFGSGTQLSVL.

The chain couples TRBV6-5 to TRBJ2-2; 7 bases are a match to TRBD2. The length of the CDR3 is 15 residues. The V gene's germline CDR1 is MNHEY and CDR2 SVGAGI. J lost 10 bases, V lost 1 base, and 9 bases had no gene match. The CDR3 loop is CASSYLAGAGQELFF. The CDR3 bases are TGTGCCAGCAGTTACTTGGCGGGAGCCGGTCAGGAGCTGTTTTTT.

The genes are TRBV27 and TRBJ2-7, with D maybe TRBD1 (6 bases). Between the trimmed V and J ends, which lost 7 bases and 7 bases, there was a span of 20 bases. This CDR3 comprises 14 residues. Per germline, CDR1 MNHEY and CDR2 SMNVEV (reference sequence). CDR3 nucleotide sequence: TGTGCCAGCACCCCGACAGGAAGTAACCTGGAGCAGTACTTC. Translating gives CASTPTGSNLEQYF.

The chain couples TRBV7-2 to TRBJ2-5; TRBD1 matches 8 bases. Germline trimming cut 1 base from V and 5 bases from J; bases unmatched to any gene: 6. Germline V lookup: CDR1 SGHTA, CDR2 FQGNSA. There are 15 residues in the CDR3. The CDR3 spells CASSLGQGAWETQYF. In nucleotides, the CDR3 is TGTGCCAGCAGCTTAGGCCAGGGGGCGTGGGAGACCCAGTACTTC.

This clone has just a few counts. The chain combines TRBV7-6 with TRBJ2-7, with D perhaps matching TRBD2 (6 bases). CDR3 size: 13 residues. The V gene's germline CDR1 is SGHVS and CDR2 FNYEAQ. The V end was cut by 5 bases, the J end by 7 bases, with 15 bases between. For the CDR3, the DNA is TGTGCCAGCAGCCCTTCTCCGGGGAGGGAGCAGTACTTC. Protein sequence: CASSPSPGREQYF.

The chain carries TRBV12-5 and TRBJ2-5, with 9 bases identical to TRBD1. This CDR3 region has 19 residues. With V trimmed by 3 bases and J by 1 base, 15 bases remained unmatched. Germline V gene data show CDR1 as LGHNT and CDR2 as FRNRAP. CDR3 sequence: CASGFDRGDYTKTQETQYF. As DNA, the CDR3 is TGTGCTAGTGGTTTCGACAGGGGGGACTATACCAAGACCCAAGAGACCCAGTACTTC.

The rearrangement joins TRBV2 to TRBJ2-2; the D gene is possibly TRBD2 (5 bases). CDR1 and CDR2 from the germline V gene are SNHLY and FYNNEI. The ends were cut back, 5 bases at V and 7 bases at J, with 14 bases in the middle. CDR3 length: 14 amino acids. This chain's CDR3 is CASSHKTGFGELFF. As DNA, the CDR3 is TGTGCCAGCAGTCATAAGACGGGGTTCGGGGAGCTGTTTTTT.

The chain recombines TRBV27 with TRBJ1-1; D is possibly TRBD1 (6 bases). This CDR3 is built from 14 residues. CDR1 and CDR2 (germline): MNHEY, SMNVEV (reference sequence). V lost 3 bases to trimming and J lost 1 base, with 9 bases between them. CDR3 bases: TGTGCCAGCAGTTTCCGGACAGCGAACACTGAAGCTTTCTTT. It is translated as CASSFRTANTEAFF.

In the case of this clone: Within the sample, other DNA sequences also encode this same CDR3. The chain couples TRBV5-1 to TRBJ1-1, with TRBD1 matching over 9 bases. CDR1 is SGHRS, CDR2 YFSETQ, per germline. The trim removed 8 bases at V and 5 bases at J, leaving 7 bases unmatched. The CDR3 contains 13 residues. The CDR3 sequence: CASSGTGLTEAFF. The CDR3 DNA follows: TGCGCCAGTTCCGGGACAGGGCTAACTGAAGCTTTCTTT.

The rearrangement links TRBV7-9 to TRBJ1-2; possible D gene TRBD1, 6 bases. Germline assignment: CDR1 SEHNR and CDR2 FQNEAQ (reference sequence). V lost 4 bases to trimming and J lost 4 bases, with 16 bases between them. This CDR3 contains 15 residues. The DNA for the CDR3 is TGTGCCAGCAGCTCAAACAGGGCCATTCCCTATGGCTACACCTTC. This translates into CASSSNRAIPYGYTF.

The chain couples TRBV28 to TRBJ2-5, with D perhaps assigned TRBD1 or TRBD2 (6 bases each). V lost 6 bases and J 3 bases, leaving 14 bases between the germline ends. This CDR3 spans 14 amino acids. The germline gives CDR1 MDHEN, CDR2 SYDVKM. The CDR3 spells CASSPLRGEETQYF. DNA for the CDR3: TGTGCCAGCAGCCCTCTGAGGGGGGAAGAGACCCAGTACTTC.

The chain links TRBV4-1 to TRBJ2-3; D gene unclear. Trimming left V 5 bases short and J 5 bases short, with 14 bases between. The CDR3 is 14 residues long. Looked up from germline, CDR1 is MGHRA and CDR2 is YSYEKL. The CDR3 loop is CASSAQAVLDTQYF. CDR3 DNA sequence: TGCGCCAGCAGCGCGCAAGCTGTGTTAGATACGCAGTATTTT.

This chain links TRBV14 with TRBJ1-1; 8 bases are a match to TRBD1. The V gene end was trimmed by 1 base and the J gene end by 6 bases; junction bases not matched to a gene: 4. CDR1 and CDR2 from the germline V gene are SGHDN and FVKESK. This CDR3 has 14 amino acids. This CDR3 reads CASSQVRTGSEAFF. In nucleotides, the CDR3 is TGTGCCAGCAGCCAAGTGAGGACAGGGTCTGAAGCTTTCTTT.

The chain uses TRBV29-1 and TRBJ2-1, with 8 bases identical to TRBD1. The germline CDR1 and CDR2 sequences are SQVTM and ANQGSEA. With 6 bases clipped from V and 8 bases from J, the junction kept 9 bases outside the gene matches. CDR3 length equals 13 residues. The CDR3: CSVPRTGTHEQFF. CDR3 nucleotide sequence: TGCAGCGTCCCCCGGACAGGGACACATGAGCAGTTCTTC.

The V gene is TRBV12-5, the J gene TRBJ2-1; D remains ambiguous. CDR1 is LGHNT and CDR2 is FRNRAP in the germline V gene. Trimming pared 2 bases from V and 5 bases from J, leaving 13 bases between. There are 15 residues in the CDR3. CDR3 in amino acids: CASGLYRKDDNEQFF. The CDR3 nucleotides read TGTGCTAGTGGTTTGTACCGGAAGGATGACAATGAGCAGTTCTTC.

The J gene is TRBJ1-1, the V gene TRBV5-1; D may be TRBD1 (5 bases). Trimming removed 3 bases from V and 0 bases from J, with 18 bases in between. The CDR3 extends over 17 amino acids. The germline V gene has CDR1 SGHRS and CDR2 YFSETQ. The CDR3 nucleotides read TGCGCCAGCAGCTCCTGGACGGGGTGGGGGATGAACACTGAAGCTTTCTTT. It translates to CASSSWTGWGMNTEAFF.

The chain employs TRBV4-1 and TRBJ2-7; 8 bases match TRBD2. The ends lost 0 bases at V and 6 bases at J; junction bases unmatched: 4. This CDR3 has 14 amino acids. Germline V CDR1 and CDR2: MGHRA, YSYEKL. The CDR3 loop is CASSQDPLAGEQYF. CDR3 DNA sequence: TGCGCCAGCAGCCAAGATCCGCTAGCGGGCGAGCAGTACTTC.

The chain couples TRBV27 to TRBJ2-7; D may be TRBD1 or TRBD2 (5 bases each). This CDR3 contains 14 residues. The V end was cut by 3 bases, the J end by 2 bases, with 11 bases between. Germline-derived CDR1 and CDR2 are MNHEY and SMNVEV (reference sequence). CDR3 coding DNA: TGTGCCAGCAGTTTGTGGGGGAGCCCCTACGAGCAGTACTTC. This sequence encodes CASSLWGSPYEQYF.